The rows below give T cell receptor beta chains drawn from one sample of a study of blood T cell repertoires in COVID-19. Repertoires were generated with immunoSEQ multiplex PCR, while TCRdb's copy carries only in-frame clones and drops some. Among roughly 250,000 clones, 70% to 90% were seen once, and the ten largest hold approximately 4%. Sequenced sample: peripheral blood. These receptors all stem from a woman in her forties with acute or convalescent COVID-19. CDR3s include the opening cysteine and the closing phenylalanine or tryptophan. D genes are given only for firm matches. Expanded clones get a size class; other rows say once, few or many, or leave the size out.

TRBJ2-5 18 TRBD2 . TRBV5-8 CASSLAAGAGGPGETQYF TGTGCCAGCAGCTTGGCGGCAGGTGCGGGGGGGCCCGGTGAGACCCAGTACTTC
TRBJ1-2 12 . . TRBV19 CATLNRDYGYTF TGTGCCACTCTCAATCGGGACTATGGCTACACCTTC
TRBJ2-5 14 . . TRBV5-1 CASSLEQNQETQYF TGCGCCAGCAGCTTGGAACAAAATCAGGAGACCCAGTACTTC
TRBJ1-2 14 TRBD1 . TRBV19 CASSDRDSNYGYTF TGTGCCAGTAGTGACCGGGACAGTAACTATGGCTACACCTTC
TRBJ1-5 14 . . TRBV5-6 CASSPGGDNQPQHF TGTGCCAGCAGCCCGGGGGGGGATAATCAGCCCCAGCATTTT
TRBJ2-2 15 . . TRBV28 CASRVAEPNAGELFF TGTGCCAGCAGGGTAGCGGAGCCGAACGCCGGGGAGCTGTTTTTT
TRBJ2-3 14 . . TRBV29-1 CSVANYRTTDTQYF TGCAGCGTTGCAAATTACAGAACCACAGATACGCAGTATTTT
TRBJ2-1 16 TRBD2 . TRBV2 CASRGFGRGEVGEQFF TGTGCCAGCAGGGGCTTCGGGCGGGGGGAAGTTGGTGAGCAGTTCTTC
TRBJ1-1 15 . once TRBV13 CASSLGGQMDTEAFF TGTGCCAGCAGCTTAGGAGGACAGATGGACACTGAAGCTTTCTTT
TRBJ1-1 15 TRBD1 . TRBV2 CASNLRQGRNTEAFF TGTGCCAGCAACTTGAGACAGGGGCGGAACACTGAAGCTTTCTTT
TRBJ1-2 15 . once TRBV19 CASTTIPVGGKGYTF TGTGCCAGTACTACAATCCCCGTGGGGGGTAAGGGCTACACCTTC
TRBJ1-5 15 . . TRBV4-1 CASRRIDRSNQPQHF TGCGCCAGCCGTCGGATTGACAGGAGCAATCAGCCCCAGCATTTT
TRBJ2-2 14 . once TRBV5-1 CASSPGTQTGELFF TGCGCCAGCAGCCCCGGGACACAAACCGGGGAGCTGTTTTTT
TRBJ1-2 15 TRBD1 . TRBV6-1 CASSDGQGGNYGYTF TGTGCCAGCAGTGACGGACAGGGAGGAAACTATGGCTACACCTTC
TRBJ2-5 15 . . TRBV5-4 CASSRPGTHQETQYF TGTGCCAGCAGCCGGCCCGGGACACATCAAGAGACCCAGTACTTC
TRBJ2-1 16 TRBD2 few TRBV4-1 CASSQDLDGGYNEQFF TGCGCCAGCAGCCAAGATCTCGACGGGGGGTACAATGAGCAGTTCTTC
TRBJ2-2 14 . once TRBV24-1 CATSDRRDTGELFF TGTGCCACCAGTGATCGACGGGACACCGGGGAGCTGTTTTTT
TRBJ1-1 17 TRBD1 . TRBV7-2 CASSLKGAGQTNTEAFF TGTGCCAGCAGCTTAAAGGGGGCTGGGCAGACTAACACTGAAGCTTTCTTT
TRBJ1-2 12 . . TRBV27 CASSSQGYGYTF TGTGCCAGCAGCTCTCAGGGGTATGGCTACACCTTC
TRBJ1-6 16 . . TRBV11-2 CASSPHLSSYNSPLHF TGTGCCAGCAGCCCCCACCTGAGCTCCTATAATTCACCCCTCCACTTT